These 20 T cell receptor beta chains were sequenced from one sample in a study of control samples from healthy donors and cancer patients. Libraries were prepared by immunoSEQ multiplex PCR; TCRdb keeps only in-frame clonotypes and omits some of them. The table lists roughly 90,000 clones, around 80% of them singletons. Sequenced material: blood. The source of these receptors is a woman in her sixties or seventies in good health.

This chain connects TRBV6-6 to TRBJ2-2; 7 bases match TRBD1. Looked up from germline, CDR1 is MNHNY and CDR2 is SVGAGI (reference sequence). J was trimmed by 4 bases and V by 4 bases; bases with no gene match: 6. The CDR3 is 15 amino acids. CDR3 region: CASSSNRGRTGELFF. Written as DNA, the CDR3 is TGTGCCAGCAGTTCCAACAGGGGACGCACCGGGGAGCTGTTTTTT.

CDR3 bases: TGTGCCAGCAGTTTGAGAGACTCAAACATTCAGTACTTC. It encodes CASSLRDSNIQYF. The J gene is TRBJ2-4, the V gene TRBV6-5; D call uncertain. Per germline, CDR1 MNHEY and CDR2 SVGAGI. The CDR3 has 13 amino acids. Trimming pared 4 bases from V and 6 bases from J, leaving 10 bases between.

The chain combines TRBV2 with TRBJ2-5; 7 bases are a match to TRBD2. V dropped 5 bases and J dropped 1; count of bases not matched to a gene: 7. The CDR3 has 15 amino acids. CDR1 is SNHLY, CDR2 FYNNEI, per germline. The DNA for the CDR3 is TGTGCCAGCAGTTGGGACTACCAAACCCAAGAGACCCAGTACTTC. It encodes CASSWDYQTQETQYF.

The V and J genes are TRBV3-1 (or the pseudogene TRBV3-2) and TRBJ1-6; D uncertain. CDR3 size: 16 residues. Germline V lookup: CDR1 LGHDT, CDR2 YNNKEL (reference sequence). V was shortened by 4 bases and J by 4 bases, with 14 bases between the two germline ends. This CDR3 reads CASSPSQVRYNSPLHF. DNA for the CDR3: TGTGCCAGCAGCCCGAGCCAGGTTAGATATAATTCACCCCTCCACTTT.

This chain uses TRBV16 with TRBJ1-3; D call uncertain. CDR3 size: 15 residues. The V gene lost 2 bases and the J gene lost 2 bases, with 10 bases spanning the gap. From germline, CDR1 is KGHSY and CDR2 FQNENV. The CDR3 bases are TGTGCCAGCAGCCAACGGAATGCAGCTGGAAACACCATATATTTT. This sequence encodes CASSQRNAAGNTIYF.

The CDR3 region is CASSRAGETQYF. The CDR3 DNA is TGTGCCAGCTCACGGGCGGGGGAGACCCAGTACTTC. The chain combines TRBV18 with TRBJ2-5; D perhaps matches TRBD2 (6 bases). CDR1 is KGHSH, CDR2 LQKENI, per germline. Between the trimmed V and J ends, which lost 4 bases and 5 bases, there was a span of 8 bases. This CDR3 is built from 12 residues.

This rearrangement joins TRBV7-9 to TRBJ1-4; D possibly corresponds to TRBD1 (5 bases). V was pared by 6 bases and J by 7 bases, with 15 bases between. Germline V gene lookup returns CDR1 SEHNR and CDR2 FQNEAQ (reference sequence). The CDR3 consists of 14 residues. This CDR3 is CASRSLGGGEKLFF. CDR3 bases: TGTGCCAGCAGGTCCCTGGGGGGAGGTGAAAAACTGTTTTTT.

This clone was observed a few times. This chain links TRBV20-1 with TRBJ2-7; D possibly matches TRBD1 or TRBD2 (5 bases each). The CDR3 contains 11 residues. The germline CDR1 and CDR2 sequences are DFQATT and SNEGSKA (reference sequence). Deletions cut 3 bases from V and 6 bases from J, with 9 bases between. CDR3 protein: CSASGTSEQYF. The DNA for the CDR3 is TGCAGTGCTAGTGGGACCTCCGAGCAGTACTTC.

The chain has TRBV7-8 and TRBJ2-1, with D possibly TRBD2 on 6 matching bases. Germline CDR1 reads SGHVS; CDR2 reads FQNEAQ. V lost 2 bases to trimming and J lost 2 bases, with 16 bases between them. The CDR3 runs 17 residues. The CDR3 nucleotides read TGTGCCAGCAGCTTAAGGACGGGGGTAGCGACCTACAATGAGCAGTTCTTC. It translates to CASSLRTGVATYNEQFF. Together with reference TRBV7-8 and TRBJ2-1, the CDR3 gives the full variable domain: GAGVSQSPRYKVAKRGQDVALRCDPISGHVSLFWYQQALGQGPEFLTYFQNEAQLDKSGLPSDRFFAERPEGSVSTLKIQRTQQEDSAVYLCASSLRTGVATYNEQFFGPGTRLTVL.

The rearrangement uses TRBV5-1 and TRBJ2-7; the D is unclear. V was clipped by 0 bases and J by 1 base, with 5 bases between them. The CDR3 covers 13 residues. Germline values: CDR1 SGHRS, CDR2 YFSETQ. The DNA for the CDR3 is TGCGCCAGCAGCTTGGAGGCTTCCTACGAGCAGTACTTC. Encoded protein: CASSLEASYEQYF. Drawing the rest from reference TRBV5-1 and TRBJ2-7, the complete variable domain is KAGVTQTPRYLIKTRGQQVTLSCSPISGHRSVSWYQQTPGQGLQFLFEYFSETQRNKGNFPGRFSGRQFSNSRSEMNVSTLELGDSALYLCASSLEASYEQYFGPGTRLTVT.

Note on this clone: This sample includes further DNA sequences coding for the same CDR3. The rearrangement joins TRBV27 to TRBJ1-1, with no clear D. V lost 2 bases to trimming and J lost 2 bases, with 6 bases between them. Germline CDR1 and CDR2: MNHEY and SMNVEV (reference sequence). CDR3 size: 13 residues. CDR3 in amino acids: CASSLGENTEAFF. In nucleotides, the CDR3 is TGTGCCAGCAGTTTAGGCGAAAACACTGAAGCTTTCTTT.

This chain uses TRBV5-5 with TRBJ2-3; 10 positions match TRBD2. CDR3 length equals 15 residues. Germline loops: CDR1 SGHKS, CDR2 YYEKEE (reference sequence). With V trimmed by 2 bases and J by 1 base, 1 base remained unmatched. CDR3 DNA: TGTGCCAGCAGCTTTGGGACTAGCGGCACAGATACGCAGTATTTT. It is translated as CASSFGTSGTDTQYF.

V gene TRBV27 combines with J gene TRBJ1-3; weak D call: TRBD1 (5 bases). Germline V gives CDR1 MNHEY, CDR2 SMNVEV (reference sequence). The V end lost 5 bases, the J end lost 4 bases, and 9 bases lay between the germline ends. CDR3 size: 13 residues. The CDR3 sequence: CASSLTGGNTIYF. CDR3 sequence (DNA): TGTGCCAGCAGTCTTACAGGCGGAAACACCATATATTTT.

The chain has TRBV6-2 or TRBV6-3 and TRBJ2-7; possible D gene TRBD1, 5 bases. Trimming took off 0 bases at V and 2 bases at J, with 11 bases between the two ends. This CDR3 is 15 amino acids long. Germline V CDR1 and CDR2: MNHEY, SVGEGT. This CDR3 is CASSYSTTVAYEQYF. In DNA form, the CDR3 reads TGTGCCAGCAGTTACTCGACGACAGTCGCCTACGAGCAGTACTTC.

V usage is TRBV5-1 and J usage is TRBJ1-1; 10 nucleotides line up with TRBD1. The J segment lost 0 bases and the V segment lost 4 bases, leaving 6 bases of the junction unmatched. Per germline, CDR1 SGHRS and CDR2 YFSETQ. The CDR3 contains 16 residues. Written as DNA, the CDR3 is TGCGCCAGCAGCCCCGACAGGGGGCGTATGAACACTGAAGCTTTCTTT. Translating gives CASSPDRGRMNTEAFF.

V usage is TRBV7-9 and J usage is TRBJ1-2; 8 nucleotides line up with TRBD1. Per the germline V gene, CDR1 is SEHNR and CDR2 is FQNEAQ (reference sequence). Losses at the gene ends were 5 bases for V and 3 bases for J; bases not matched to a gene: 11. CDR3 length: 16 residues. For the CDR3, the DNA is TGTGCCAGCAGCCCTTATTCGACAGGGGCTTACTATGGCTACACCTTC. Translated: CASSPYSTGAYYGYTF.

The gene calls are TRBV11-3 and TRBJ2-6; D is unresolved. This CDR3 comprises 14 residues. Trimming cost V 4 bases and J 2 bases, with 6 bases left between them. From germline, CDR1 is SGHNT and CDR2 YENEEA. For the CDR3, the DNA is TGTGCCAGCAGCTCCGAACCTGGGGCCAACGTCCTGACTTTC. Translation gives CASSSEPGANVLTF.

The chain links TRBV28 to TRBJ1-4; D is possibly TRBD1 (6 bases). Germline lookup yields CDR1 MDHEN and CDR2 SYDVKM. The V end lost 3 bases, the J end lost 5 bases, and 10 bases lay between the germline ends. CDR3 length: 14 amino acids. In DNA form, the CDR3 reads TGTGCCAGCAGTTTCCAGGGGACGAATGAAAAACTGTTTTTT. This translates into CASSFQGTNEKLFF.

The chain is built from TRBV7-2 and TRBJ2-7, with D unresolved. This CDR3 has 15 amino acids. Germline CDR1 and CDR2: SGHTA and FQGNSA. V gave up 4 bases and J gave up 1 base, with 14 bases separating them. CDR3 region: CASSSRQDLSYEQYF. The CDR3 bases are TGTGCCAGCAGCTCCCGGCAGGACCTTTCCTACGAGCAGTACTTC.

This clone was observed a single time. CDR3 in amino acids: CAISELVGNEQFF. CDR3 DNA sequence: TGTGCCATCAGTGAGCTAGTGGGGAATGAGCAGTTCTTC. J is TRBJ2-1 and V is TRBV10-3; D gene unclear. The CDR3 consists of 13 residues. V lost 2 bases and J lost 7, with 9 bases in between. CDR1 is ENHRY, CDR2 SYGVKD, per germline.